A selection of T cell receptor beta chains follows, all from one sample in a study of cytomegalovirus exposure and HLA in healthy donors. The assay was immunoSEQ multiplex PCR, and TCRdb's table has in-frame clones only and misses some. The sample lists 200,000 to 300,000 clones, just under 90% occurring once. The sequenced sample was PBMCs. The source of these receptors is a man aged 18 to 29 in good health and CMV-seronegative. The CDR3 runs from the conserved cysteine through the conserved F or W. Each record gives: V gene, J gene, clone size, D gene, CDR3 protein, CDR3 DNA. A D gene is named only where the DNA matches it firmly. For some rows the clone size is stated as once, few or many, or as a class when expanded; others skip it.

v_gene: TRBV29-1; j_gene: TRBJ2-1; abundance: .; d_gene: .; CDR3aa: CSVRSGWDEQFF; CDR3nt: TGCAGCGTTCGGTCGGGATGGGATGAGCAGTTCTTC
v_gene: TRBV14; j_gene: TRBJ1-1; abundance: .; d_gene: .; CDR3aa: CASSQDAHRFEAFF; CDR3nt: TGTGCCAGCAGCCAAGACGCCCACAGGTTTGAAGCTTTCTTT
v_gene: TRBV9; j_gene: TRBJ2-3; abundance: once; d_gene: TRBD1; CDR3aa: CASSGGVGTDTQYF; CDR3nt: TGTGCCAGCTCAGGGGGCGTCGGCACAGATACGCAGTATTTT
v_gene: TRBV6-4; j_gene: TRBJ2-3; abundance: .; d_gene: TRBD2; CDR3aa: CASSGPSGSGGARDTQYF; CDR3nt: TGTGCCAGCAGTGGCCCCTCGGGCAGCGGGGGGGCTAGAGATACGCAGTATTTT
v_gene: TRBV19; j_gene: TRBJ2-7; abundance: .; d_gene: .; CDR3aa: CASSIDDSSYEQYF; CDR3nt: TGTGCCAGTAGTATAGATGACAGTTCCTACGAGCAGTACTTC
v_gene: TRBV5-4; j_gene: TRBJ2-5; abundance: .; d_gene: TRBD2; CDR3aa: CASSLPTSGRETQYF; CDR3nt: TGTGCCAGCAGCCTACCGACTAGCGGAAGAGAGACCCAGTACTTC
v_gene: TRBV2; j_gene: TRBJ1-4; abundance: .; d_gene: TRBD1; CDR3aa: CASRGTGGHEKLFF; CDR3nt: TGTGCCAGCAGGGGGACAGGGGGTCATGAAAAACTGTTTTTT
v_gene: TRBV6-4; j_gene: TRBJ2-1; abundance: .; d_gene: .; CDR3aa: CASSDREMGEQFF; CDR3nt: TGTGCCAGCAGTGACAGGGAGATGGGTGAGCAGTTCTTC
v_gene: TRBV7-2; j_gene: TRBJ1-4; abundance: .; d_gene: .; CDR3aa: CASSQFSGTNEKLFF; CDR3nt: TGTGCCAGCAGCCAATTTTCGGGAACTAATGAAAAACTGTTTTTT
v_gene: TRBV2; j_gene: TRBJ2-1; abundance: .; d_gene: .; CDR3aa: CASSDLNEQFF; CDR3nt: TGTGCCAGCAGTGATCTCAATGAGCAGTTCTTC
v_gene: TRBV18; j_gene: TRBJ1-1; abundance: once; d_gene: .; CDR3aa: CASSVDRQRLNTEAFF; CDR3nt: TGTGCCAGCTCAGTTGACCGACAGCGCTTGAACACTGAAGCTTTCTTT
v_gene: TRBV28; j_gene: TRBJ1-6; abundance: .; d_gene: .; CDR3aa: CASKGGGYNSPLHF; CDR3nt: TGTGCCAGCAAAGGGGGTGGATATAATTCACCCCTCCACTTT
v_gene: TRBV9; j_gene: TRBJ1-5; abundance: .; d_gene: .; CDR3aa: CASSVLEKGNNQPQHF; CDR3nt: TGTGCCAGCAGCGTCCTTGAGAAGGGGAACAATCAGCCCCAGCATTTT
v_gene: TRBV7-3; j_gene: TRBJ2-5; abundance: .; d_gene: TRBD2; CDR3aa: CASSLGTSPFLETQYF; CDR3nt: TGTGCCAGCAGCTTAGGGACTAGTCCGTTCTTAGAGACCCAGTACTTC
v_gene: TRBV28; j_gene: TRBJ2-3; abundance: once; d_gene: TRBD2; CDR3aa: CASSFVELAGTDTQYF; CDR3nt: TGTGCCAGCAGTTTCGTGGAACTAGCGGGAACAGATACGCAGTATTTT
v_gene: TRBV11-3; j_gene: TRBJ1-2; abundance: few; d_gene: TRBD1; CDR3aa: CASSRGPAGALYYTF; CDR3nt: TGTGCCAGCAGCAGGGGGCCCGCCGGGGCTCTGTACTACACCTTC
v_gene: TRBV7-9; j_gene: TRBJ1-2; abundance: .; d_gene: .; CDR3aa: CASNSRTELYGYTF; CDR3nt: TGTGCCAGCAACTCCCGGACAGAACTCTATGGCTACACCTTC
v_gene: TRBV7-2; j_gene: TRBJ1-1; abundance: .; d_gene: .; CDR3aa: CASSLVLSIRSEAFF; CDR3nt: TGTGCCAGCAGCTTAGTTCTGAGTATTCGGAGTGAAGCTTTCTTT
v_gene: TRBV6-5; j_gene: TRBJ1-1; abundance: .; d_gene: .; CDR3aa: CASSFSMNTEAFF; CDR3nt: TGTGCCAGCAGTTTTAGCATGAACACTGAAGCTTTCTTT
v_gene: TRBV7-9; j_gene: TRBJ1-1; abundance: .; d_gene: TRBD1; CDR3aa: CASSFRQGAEAFF; CDR3nt: TGTGCCAGCAGCTTTCGACAGGGGGCTGAAGCTTTCTTT
v_gene: TRBV4-1; j_gene: TRBJ2-1; abundance: .; d_gene: .; CDR3aa: CASSQGLYNEQFF; CDR3nt: TGCGCCAGCAGCCAAGGACTCTACAATGAGCAGTTCTTC
v_gene: TRBV5-1; j_gene: TRBJ2-7; abundance: .; d_gene: TRBD2; CDR3aa: CASSLDATSGGVGEQYF; CDR3nt: TGCGCCAGCAGCTTGGATGCCACTAGCGGGGGAGTGGGAGAGCAGTACTTC
v_gene: TRBV5-4; j_gene: TRBJ2-7; abundance: .; d_gene: TRBD2; CDR3aa: CASSPPGTSIYEQYF; CDR3nt: TGTGCCAGCAGCCCCCCCGGGACTAGCATCTACGAGCAGTACTTC
v_gene: TRBV6-1; j_gene: TRBJ1-3; abundance: .; d_gene: TRBD1; CDR3aa: CASGRTGAGNTIYF; CDR3nt: TGTGCCAGCGGAAGAACAGGGGCTGGAAACACCATATATTTT
v_gene: TRBV4-1; j_gene: TRBJ2-7; abundance: .; d_gene: .; CDR3aa: CASSQGRQGEQYF; CDR3nt: TGCGCCAGCAGCCAAGGTAGGCAGGGCGAGCAGTACTTC
v_gene: TRBV6-6; j_gene: TRBJ2-3; abundance: .; d_gene: .; CDR3aa: CASSPLGIRQYF; CDR3nt: TGTGCCAGCAGTCCACTAGGTATCAGGCAGTATTTT
v_gene: TRBV11-2; j_gene: TRBJ1-4; abundance: .; d_gene: TRBD1; CDR3aa: CASSFTGTGGEKLFF; CDR3nt: TGTGCCAGCAGCTTTACCGGGACAGGGGGAGAAAAACTGTTTTTT
v_gene: TRBV12-5; j_gene: TRBJ1-5; abundance: .; d_gene: TRBD1; CDR3aa: CASGRDSTQPQHF; CDR3nt: TGTGCTAGTGGACGGGACAGTACTCAGCCCCAGCATTTT
v_gene: TRBV4-3; j_gene: TRBJ2-7; abundance: .; d_gene: .; CDR3aa: CASSQDRQGEEVEQYF; CDR3nt: TGCGCCAGCAGCCAAGATCGTCAGGGGGAGGAGGTCGAGCAGTACTTC
v_gene: TRBV21-1; j_gene: TRBJ2-7; abundance: .; d_gene: .; CDR3aa: CASSKGERNILEQYF; CDR3nt: TGTGCCAGCAGCAAAGGGGAGCGGAATATCCTCGAGCAGTACTTC
v_gene: TRBV5-1; j_gene: TRBJ1-2; abundance: .; d_gene: TRBD1; CDR3aa: CASSPGTGGVYGYTF; CDR3nt: TGCGCCAGCAGCCCCGGGACAGGGGGCGTTTATGGCTACACCTTC
v_gene: TRBV5-4; j_gene: TRBJ1-2; abundance: .; d_gene: TRBD1; CDR3aa: CASSETTGGYGYTF; CDR3nt: TGTGCCAGCAGCGAGACTACAGGGGGCTACGGCTACACCTTC
v_gene: TRBV7-2; j_gene: TRBJ2-2; abundance: .; d_gene: .; CDR3aa: CASSWPRGQGDGELFF; CDR3nt: TGTGCCAGCAGCTGGCCCAGAGGTCAGGGCGACGGGGAGCTGTTTTTT
v_gene: TRBV5-4; j_gene: TRBJ1-2; abundance: .; d_gene: TRBD1; CDR3aa: CASSDTGAPYGYTF; CDR3nt: TGTGCCAGCAGCGATACAGGGGCCCCCTATGGCTACACCTTC
v_gene: TRBV9; j_gene: TRBJ2-1; abundance: .; d_gene: TRBD2; CDR3aa: CASSTTSGGASEQFF; CDR3nt: TGTGCCAGCAGCACGACTAGCGGGGGGGCCTCTGAGCAGTTCTTC
v_gene: TRBV7-9; j_gene: TRBJ2-7; abundance: .; d_gene: TRBD2; CDR3aa: CASSFPSGRSEQYF; CDR3nt: TGTGCCAGCAGCTTTCCCAGCGGGAGGAGCGAGCAGTACTTC
v_gene: TRBV4-1; j_gene: TRBJ2-4; abundance: .; d_gene: TRBD1; CDR3aa: CASSQSKGAGNIQYF; CDR3nt: TGCGCCAGCAGCCAGAGCAAGGGGGCCGGGAACATTCAGTACTTC
v_gene: TRBV7-2; j_gene: TRBJ2-7; abundance: .; d_gene: TRBD2; CDR3aa: CASSTRGRAGEQYF; CDR3nt: TGTGCCAGCAGCACCCGCGGGAGGGCCGGCGAGCAGTACTTC
v_gene: TRBV2; j_gene: TRBJ2-1; abundance: .; d_gene: .; CDR3aa: CASTLSSYNEQFF; CDR3nt: TGTGCCAGCACTCTAAGCTCCTACAATGAGCAGTTCTTC
v_gene: TRBV4-1; j_gene: TRBJ2-5; abundance: .; d_gene: .; CDR3aa: CASSQEGRETQYF; CDR3nt: TGCGCCAGCAGCCAAGAAGGGAGGGAGACCCAGTACTTC
v_gene: TRBV27; j_gene: TRBJ2-3; abundance: .; d_gene: .; CDR3aa: CASSRNPLADTQYF; CDR3nt: TGTGCCAGCAGTCGGAACCCCCTAGCAGACACGCAGTATTTT
v_gene: TRBV5-1; j_gene: TRBJ2-3; abundance: .; d_gene: .; CDR3aa: CASSPTDYLDTQYF; CDR3nt: TGCGCCAGCAGCCCGACGGACTACCTAGATACGCAGTATTTT
v_gene: TRBV6-5; j_gene: TRBJ2-1; abundance: .; d_gene: .; CDR3aa: CASKEDWNDNNEQFF; CDR3nt: TGTGCCAGTAAGGAGGACTGGAACGACAACAATGAGCAGTTCTTC
v_gene: TRBV4-1; j_gene: TRBJ2-1; abundance: .; d_gene: TRBD1; CDR3aa: CASSQDRDSGEQFF; CDR3nt: TGCGCCAGCAGCCAAGATCGGGACAGTGGCGAGCAGTTCTTC
v_gene: TRBV6-1; j_gene: TRBJ1-1; abundance: .; d_gene: .; CDR3aa: CASSEAYLLEAFF; CDR3nt: TGTGCCAGCAGTGAAGCGTACCTACTTGAAGCTTTCTTT
v_gene: TRBV4-3; j_gene: TRBJ1-6; abundance: .; d_gene: TRBD1; CDR3aa: CASSQATDRVFSPLHF; CDR3nt: TGCGCCAGCAGCCAAGCTACCGACAGGGTGTTTTCACCCCTCCACTTT
v_gene: TRBV10-2; j_gene: TRBJ2-1; abundance: .; d_gene: TRBD2; CDR3aa: CASNIAGPYNEQFF; CDR3nt: TGCGCCAGCAATATAGCGGGACCCTACAATGAGCAGTTCTTC
v_gene: TRBV5-1; j_gene: TRBJ2-7; abundance: .; d_gene: TRBD1; CDR3aa: CASSSALETGDEQYF; CDR3nt: TGCGCCAGCAGCTCCGCCCTAGAGACAGGGGACGAGCAGTACTTC
v_gene: TRBV11-2; j_gene: TRBJ2-2; abundance: .; d_gene: TRBD1; CDR3aa: CASSPRTGPVNTGELFF; CDR3nt: TGTGCCAGCAGCCCCAGGACAGGGCCGGTTAACACCGGGGAGCTGTTTTTT
v_gene: TRBV28; j_gene: TRBJ1-1; abundance: .; d_gene: TRBD1; CDR3aa: CASSSRMGQGARLTEAFF; CDR3nt: TGTGCCAGCAGTTCGCGTATGGGACAGGGGGCGCGTCTTACTGAAGCTTTCTTT
v_gene: TRBV2; j_gene: TRBJ2-1; abundance: .; d_gene: TRBD2; CDR3aa: CASTPIAGVHNEQFF; CDR3nt: TGTGCCAGCACTCCCATAGCGGGAGTACACAATGAGCAGTTCTTC
v_gene: TRBV6-6; j_gene: TRBJ1-1; abundance: .; d_gene: .; CDR3aa: CASSYPAGGAFF; CDR3nt: TGTGCCAGCAGTTACCCGGCCGGGGGAGCTTTCTTT
v_gene: TRBV11-2; j_gene: TRBJ1-6; abundance: few; d_gene: .; CDR3aa: CASSSDRISPLHF; CDR3nt: TGTGCCAGCAGCTCCGACAGGATTTCACCCCTCCACTTT
v_gene: TRBV7-9; j_gene: TRBJ2-7; abundance: .; d_gene: TRBD1; CDR3aa: CASSRDRAFYEQYF; CDR3nt: TGTGCCAGCAGCCGGGACAGGGCTTTCTACGAGCAGTACTTC